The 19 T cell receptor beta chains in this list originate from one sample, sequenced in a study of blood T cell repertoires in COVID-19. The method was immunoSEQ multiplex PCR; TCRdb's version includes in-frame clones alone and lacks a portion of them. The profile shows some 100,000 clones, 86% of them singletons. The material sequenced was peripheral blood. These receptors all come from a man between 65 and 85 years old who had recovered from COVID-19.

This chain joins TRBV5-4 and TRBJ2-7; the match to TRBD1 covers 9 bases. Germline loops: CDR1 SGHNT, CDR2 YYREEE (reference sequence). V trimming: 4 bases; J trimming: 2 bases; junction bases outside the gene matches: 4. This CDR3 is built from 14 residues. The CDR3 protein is CASSPGTGPYEQYF. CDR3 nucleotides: TGTGCCAGCAGCCCCGGGACAGGGCCCTACGAGCAGTACTTC.

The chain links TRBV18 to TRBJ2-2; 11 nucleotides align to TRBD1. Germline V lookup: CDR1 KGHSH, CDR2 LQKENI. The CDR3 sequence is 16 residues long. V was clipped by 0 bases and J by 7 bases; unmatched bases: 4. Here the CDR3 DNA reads TGTGCCAGCTCACCACCAGGACAGGGGGCGTTCGGGGAGCTGTTTTTT. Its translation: CASSPPGQGAFGELFF.

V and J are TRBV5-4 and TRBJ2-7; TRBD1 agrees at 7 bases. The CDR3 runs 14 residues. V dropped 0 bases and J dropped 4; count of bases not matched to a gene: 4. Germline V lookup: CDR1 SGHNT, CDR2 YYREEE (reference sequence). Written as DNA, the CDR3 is TGTGCCAGCAGCTTGGACGGGACAGTATACGAGCAGTACTTC. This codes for CASSLDGTVYEQYF.

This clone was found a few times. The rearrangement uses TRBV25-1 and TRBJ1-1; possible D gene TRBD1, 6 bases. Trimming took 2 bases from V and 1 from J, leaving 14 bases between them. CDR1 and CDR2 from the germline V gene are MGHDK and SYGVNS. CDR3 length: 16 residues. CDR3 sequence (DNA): TGTGCCAGCAGTGAAGAAAGGGGGATTTGGAACACTGAAGCTTTCTTT. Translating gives CASSEERGIWNTEAFF.

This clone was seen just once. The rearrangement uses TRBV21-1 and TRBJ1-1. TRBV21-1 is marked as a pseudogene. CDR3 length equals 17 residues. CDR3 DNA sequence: TGTGCCAGCAGCAACCGCCCGCGGCTGGGGAGGAACACTGAAGCTTTCTTT. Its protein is CASSNRPRLGRNTEAFF.

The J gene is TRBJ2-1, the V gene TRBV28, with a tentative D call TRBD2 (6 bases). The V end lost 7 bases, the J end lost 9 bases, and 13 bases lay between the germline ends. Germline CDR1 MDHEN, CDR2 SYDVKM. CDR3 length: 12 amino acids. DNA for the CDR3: TGTGCCAGCACCCGGGTCGGGGGTGAGCAGTTCTTC. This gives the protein CASTRVGGEQFF.

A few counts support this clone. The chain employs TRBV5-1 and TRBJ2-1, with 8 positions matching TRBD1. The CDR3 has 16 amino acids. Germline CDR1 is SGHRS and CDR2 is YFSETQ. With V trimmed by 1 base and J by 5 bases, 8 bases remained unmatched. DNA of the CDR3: TGCGCCAGCAGCTTGAGTACAGGGGGTATCGACAATGAGCAGTTCTTC. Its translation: CASSLSTGGIDNEQFF.

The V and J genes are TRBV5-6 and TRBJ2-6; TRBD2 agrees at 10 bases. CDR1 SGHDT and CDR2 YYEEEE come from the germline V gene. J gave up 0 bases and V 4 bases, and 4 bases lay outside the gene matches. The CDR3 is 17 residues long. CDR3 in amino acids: CASSEGLAHSGANVLTF. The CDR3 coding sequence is TGTGCCAGCAGCGAGGGACTAGCGCACTCTGGGGCCAACGTCCTGACTTTC.

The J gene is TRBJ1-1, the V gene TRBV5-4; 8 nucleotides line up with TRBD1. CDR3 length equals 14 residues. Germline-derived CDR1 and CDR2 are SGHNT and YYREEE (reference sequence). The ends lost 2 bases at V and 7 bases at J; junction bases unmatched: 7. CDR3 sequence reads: CASSFPDRGGEAFF. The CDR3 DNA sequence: TGTGCCAGCAGCTTCCCCGACAGGGGCGGTGAAGCTTTCTTT.

CDR3 sequence (DNA): TGTGCCAGCAGCACCGGACAGGGTGACTATGGCTACACCTTC. Its protein is CASSTGQGDYGYTF. The chain links TRBV7-8 to TRBJ1-2; 8 bases align to TRBD1. The CDR3 consists of 14 residues. Trimming at V came to 5 bases and at J to 3 bases, leaving 5 bases not matched to a gene. Germline CDR1 is SGHVS and CDR2 is FQNEAQ.

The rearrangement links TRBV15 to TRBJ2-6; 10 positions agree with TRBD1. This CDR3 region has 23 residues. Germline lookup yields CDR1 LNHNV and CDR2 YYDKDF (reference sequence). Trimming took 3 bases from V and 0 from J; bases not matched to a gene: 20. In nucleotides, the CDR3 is TGTGCCACCAGCAGCACTTTCCGGGACAGGGGTATCCCGATAAGCTCTGGGGCCAACGTCCTGACTTTC. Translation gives CATSSTFRDRGIPISSGANVLTF.

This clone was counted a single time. The CDR3 region is CASSLGTVGPTDTQYF. As DNA, the CDR3 is TGCGCCAGCAGCCTAGGGACAGTGGGGCCCACAGATACGCAGTATTTT. The V and J genes are TRBV5-1 and TRBJ2-3; TRBD1 agrees at 7 bases. The ends lost 4 bases at V and 2 bases at J; junction bases unmatched: 10. From germline, CDR1 is SGHRS and CDR2 YFSETQ. The CDR3 spans 16 residues.

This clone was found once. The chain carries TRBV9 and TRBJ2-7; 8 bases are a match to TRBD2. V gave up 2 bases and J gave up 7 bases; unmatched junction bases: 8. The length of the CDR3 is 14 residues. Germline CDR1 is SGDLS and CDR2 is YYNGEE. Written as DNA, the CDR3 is TGTGCCAGCAGCGTGAGAGCGGGAGTAGGTGAGCAGTACTTC. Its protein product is CASSVRAGVGEQYF.

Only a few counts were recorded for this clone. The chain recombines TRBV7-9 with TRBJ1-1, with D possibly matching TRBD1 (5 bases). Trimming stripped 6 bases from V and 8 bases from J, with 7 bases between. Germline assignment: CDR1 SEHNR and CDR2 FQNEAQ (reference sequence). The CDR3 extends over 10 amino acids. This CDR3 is CASSQGEAFF. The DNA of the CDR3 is TGTGCCAGCAGTCAGGGCGAAGCTTTCTTT.

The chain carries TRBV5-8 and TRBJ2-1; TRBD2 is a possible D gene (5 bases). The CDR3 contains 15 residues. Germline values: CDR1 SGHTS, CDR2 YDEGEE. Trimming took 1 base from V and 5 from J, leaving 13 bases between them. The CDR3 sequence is CASSLITGWDNEQFF. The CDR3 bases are TGTGCCAGCAGCTTGATAACGGGGTGGGACAATGAGCAGTTCTTC.

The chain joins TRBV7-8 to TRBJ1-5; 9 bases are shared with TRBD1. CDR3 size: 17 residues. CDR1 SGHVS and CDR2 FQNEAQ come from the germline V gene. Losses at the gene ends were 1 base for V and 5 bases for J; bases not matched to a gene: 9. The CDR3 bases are TGTGCCAGCAGCTTAGTCCCGGGACAGGGATCGGATCAGCCCCAGCATTTT. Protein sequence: CASSLVPGQGSDQPQHF.

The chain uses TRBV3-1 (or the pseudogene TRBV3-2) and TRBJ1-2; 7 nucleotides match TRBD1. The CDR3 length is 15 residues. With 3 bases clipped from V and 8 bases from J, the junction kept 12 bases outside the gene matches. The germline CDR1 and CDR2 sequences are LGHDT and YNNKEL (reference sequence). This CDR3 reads CASSQQTGTLEGYTF. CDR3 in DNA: TGTGCCAGCAGCCAGCAGACAGGGACCTTGGAAGGCTACACCTTC.

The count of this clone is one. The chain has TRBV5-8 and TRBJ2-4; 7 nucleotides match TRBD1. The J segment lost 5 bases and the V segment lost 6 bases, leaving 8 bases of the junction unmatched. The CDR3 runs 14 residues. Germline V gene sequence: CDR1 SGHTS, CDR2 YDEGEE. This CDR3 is CASTLGRGQNIQYF. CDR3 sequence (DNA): TGTGCCAGCACGTTAGGAAGGGGGCAAAACATTCAGTACTTC.

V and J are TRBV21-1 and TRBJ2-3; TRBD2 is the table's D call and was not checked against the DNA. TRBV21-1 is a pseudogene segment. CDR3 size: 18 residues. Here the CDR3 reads CASSKGRRAFWLTDTQYF. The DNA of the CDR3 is TGTGCCAGCAGCAAAGGGAGGAGGGCGTTCTGGCTGACAGATACGCAGTATTTT.